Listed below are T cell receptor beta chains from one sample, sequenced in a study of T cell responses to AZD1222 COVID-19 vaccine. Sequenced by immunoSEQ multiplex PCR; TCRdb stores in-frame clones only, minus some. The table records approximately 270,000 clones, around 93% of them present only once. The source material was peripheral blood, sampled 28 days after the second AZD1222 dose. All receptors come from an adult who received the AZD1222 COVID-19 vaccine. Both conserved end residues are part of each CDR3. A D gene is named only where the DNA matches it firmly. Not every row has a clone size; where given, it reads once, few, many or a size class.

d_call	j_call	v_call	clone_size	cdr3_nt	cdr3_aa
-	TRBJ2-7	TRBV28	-	TGTGCCAGCAGTTTAACTGATGGATCCTACGAGCAGTACTTC	CASSLTDGSYEQYF
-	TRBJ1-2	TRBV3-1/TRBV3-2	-	TGTGCCAGCAGCCAAGGCCCCCGAGGCTACACCTTC	CASSQGPRGYTF
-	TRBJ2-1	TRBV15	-	TGTGCCACCAGCAGAGATGAGGGGTCGAGCGAGCAGTTCTTC	CATSRDEGSSEQFF
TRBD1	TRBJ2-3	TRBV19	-	TGTGCCAGTGGGGACAGGAGCTCAGATACGCAGTATTTT	CASGDRSSDTQYF
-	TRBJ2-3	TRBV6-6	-	TGTGCCAGCACCCCTAGCGGCACAGATACGCAGTATTTT	CASTPSGTDTQYF
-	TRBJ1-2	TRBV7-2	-	TGTGCCTCCATCCAGGGGATAGATGGCTACACCTTC	CASIQGIDGYTF
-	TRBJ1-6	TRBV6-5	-	TGTGCCAGCAGTTCCGGAGGGGTAGGTTCACCCCTCCACTTT	CASSSGGVGSPLHF
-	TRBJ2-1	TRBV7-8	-	TGTGCCAGCAGCCATCAAAGGATCCCTTTCTACAATGAGCAGTTCTTC	CASSHQRIPFYNEQFF
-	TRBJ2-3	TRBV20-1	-	TGCAGTGCTAGTTTCCGCGGAGGTCCCACGCAGTATTTT	CSASFRGGPTQYF
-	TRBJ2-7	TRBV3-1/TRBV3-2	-	TGTGCCAGCAGCCAGCGAGCTACTCTACTATACGAGCAGTACTTC	CASSQRATLLYEQYF
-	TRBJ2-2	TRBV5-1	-	TGCGCCAGCAGCTTGGCGGAGGCCGGGGAGCTGTTTTTT	CASSLAEAGELFF
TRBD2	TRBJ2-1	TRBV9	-	TGTGCCAGCAGCGTAGACCGGCGGGGGGGCCCTCGCAATGAGCAGTTCTTC	CASSVDRRGGPRNEQFF
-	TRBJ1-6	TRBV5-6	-	TGTGCCAGCAGCTTGGGGAACAGCCATAATTCACCCCTCCACTTT	CASSLGNSHNSPLHF
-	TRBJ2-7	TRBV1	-	TGCACCAGCAAACCATATCATATCAATTCATCCGGGACAGGGGTTTCCTACGAGCAGTACTTC	CTSKPYHINSSGTGVSYEQYF
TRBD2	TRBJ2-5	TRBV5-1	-	TGCGCCAGCAGCTTCCTCGCGGGGAGGGCCGTGGAGACCCAGTACTTC	CASSFLAGRAVETQYF
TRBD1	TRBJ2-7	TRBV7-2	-	TGTGCCAGCAGCCCACGGACAGGCTACGAGCAGTACTTC	CASSPRTGYEQYF
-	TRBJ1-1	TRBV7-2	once	TGTGCCAGCAGCTACGGACAGCAGAACACTGAAGCTTTCTTT	CASSYGQQNTEAFF
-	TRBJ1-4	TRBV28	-	TGTGCCAGCAGTTTAATTGGACCAGGAGGTAGTGAAAAACTGTTTTTT	CASSLIGPGGSEKLFF
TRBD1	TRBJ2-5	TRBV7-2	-	TGTGCCAGCAGCCCCCGGACAGGGGCCCAGACCCAGTACTTC	CASSPRTGAQTQYF
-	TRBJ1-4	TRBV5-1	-	TGCGCCAGCAGCTTGGCTAAAACTGGGGGGTTGGAGGAAAAACTGTTTTTT	CASSLAKTGGLEEKLFF
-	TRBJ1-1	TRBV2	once	TGTGCCAGCACCCCCGGAGCTTTCTTT	CASTPGAFF
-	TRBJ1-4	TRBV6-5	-	TGTGCCAGCGTAAAGGCCCCTAGGGGGGAAAAACTGTTTTTT	CASVKAPRGEKLFF
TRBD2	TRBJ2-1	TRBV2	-	TGTGCCAGCAGTGAAGGACTAGCGGCCTACAATGAGCAGTTCTTC	CASSEGLAAYNEQFF
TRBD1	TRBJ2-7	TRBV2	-	TGTGCCAGCAGTGAAACCGACAGGGGCGCCTACGAGCAGTACTTC	CASSETDRGAYEQYF
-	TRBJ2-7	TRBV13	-	TGTGCCAGCAGCTTACGAGGTTACGAGCAGTACTTC	CASSLRGYEQYF
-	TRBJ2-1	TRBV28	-	TGTGCCAGCACCCCACCGCCGAGACAGAGCTACAATGAGCAGTTCTTC	CASTPPPRQSYNEQFF
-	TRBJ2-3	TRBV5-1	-	TGCGCCAGCACCCCGGCGGAACACCAATTTAAAACTAGCACAGATACGCAGTATTTT	CASTPAEHQFKTSTDTQYF
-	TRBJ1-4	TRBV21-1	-	TGTGCCAGCAGCCGCACAGGGGGCAGGAGTGAAAAACTGTTTTTT	CASSRTGGRSEKLFF
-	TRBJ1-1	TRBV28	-	TGTGCCAGCCGCGGGGTAGAGCTTAAAGCTTTCTTT	CASRGVELKAFF
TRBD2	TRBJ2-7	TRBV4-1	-	TGCGCCAGCAGCCCGGGACTAGCGGGGTACGAGCAGTACTTC	CASSPGLAGYEQYF